This TCR beta chain stems from a study of T cell responses to AZD1222 COVID-19 vaccine. General study findings and limits: The study found vaccine-associated CD4 TCRs spanning spike, dominant at 160-218 and 743-854. No day 14 peak samples; only post-peak repertoires were characterized.

Remarks on this clone: What it binds is unknown.

The germline gives CDR1 SQVTM, CDR2 ANQGSEA. The length of the CDR3 is 13 residues. Trimming shortened V by 7 bases and J by 9 bases, and 19 bases separated the two germline ends. Clones were read by immunoSEQ multiplex PCR, and TCRdb kept only the in-frame ones, dropping some. The table includes about 19,000 clones, around 81% detected once. This chain connects TRBV29-1 to TRBJ2-1; a weak D match, TRBD2 (6 bases). Specimen: peripheral blood, collected 28 days after the second AZD1222 dose. This clonotype was sampled from an adult who received the AZD1222 COVID-19 vaccine. The CDR3 region has the DNA TGCAGCGCCCCCGTGCATGTCGGGGGTGAGCAGTTCTTC. Translating gives CSAPVHVGGEQFF.